The clone carrying this TCR beta chain was counted a few times. Its matching antigen is unknown. These data are taken from a study of blood T cells in healthy people across ages. Regarding the study as a whole: Unsorted PBMCs ruled out conclusive naive versus antigen-experienced comparison.

Donors each provided 7.5 to 10 milliliters of peripheral blood. A J-beta primer mix and a sample-barcoded 5' primer were used in a second PCR of roughly 6 to 11 cycles. TCRdb re-called the 5' RACE reads through MiXCR, storing one row per CDR3 protein. This sample yields about 1,800,000 distinct CDR3 sequences, of which 28% are seen a single time; around 7.7% belongs to the top ten. There are 13 residues in the CDR3. CDR1 is SEHNR and CDR2 is FQNEAQ in the germline V gene (reference sequence). The trim removed 4 bases at V and 9 bases at J, leaving 5 bases unmatched. The clonotype was recovered from a woman aged 25 to 39 in good health. The chain carries TRBV7-9 and TRBJ2-1; TRBD1 agrees at 8 bases. Sequencing was done on a sample of blood. CDR3 in amino acids: CASSSTGGSEQFF. Here the CDR3 DNA reads TGTGCCAGCAGCTCAACAGGGGGGAGTGAGCAGTTCTTC.